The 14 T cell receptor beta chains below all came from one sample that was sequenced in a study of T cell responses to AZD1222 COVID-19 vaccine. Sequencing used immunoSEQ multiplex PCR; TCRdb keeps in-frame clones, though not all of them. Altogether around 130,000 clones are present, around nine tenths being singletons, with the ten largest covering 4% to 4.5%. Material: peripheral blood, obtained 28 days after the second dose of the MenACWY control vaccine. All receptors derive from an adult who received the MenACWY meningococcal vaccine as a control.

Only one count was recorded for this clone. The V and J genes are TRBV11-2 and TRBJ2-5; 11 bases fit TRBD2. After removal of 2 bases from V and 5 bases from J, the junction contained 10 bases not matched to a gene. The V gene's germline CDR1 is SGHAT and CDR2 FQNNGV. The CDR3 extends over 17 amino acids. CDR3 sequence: CASSLLAGGQVVETQYF. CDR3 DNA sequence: TGTGCCAGCAGCTTATTAGCGGGGGGGCAGGTTGTGGAGACCCAGTACTTC.

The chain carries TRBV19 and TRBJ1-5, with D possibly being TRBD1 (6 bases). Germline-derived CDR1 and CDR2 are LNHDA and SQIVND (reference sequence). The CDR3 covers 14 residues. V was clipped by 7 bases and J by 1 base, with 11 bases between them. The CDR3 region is CASTGGGSNQPQHF. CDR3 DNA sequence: TGTGCCAGTACGGGGGGCGGGAGCAATCAGCCCCAGCATTTT.

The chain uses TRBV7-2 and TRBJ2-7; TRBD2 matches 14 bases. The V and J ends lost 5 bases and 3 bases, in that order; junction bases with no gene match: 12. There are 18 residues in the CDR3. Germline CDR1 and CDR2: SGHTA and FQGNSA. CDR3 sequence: CASSQNVPGLAGDYEQYF. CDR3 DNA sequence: TGTGCCAGCAGCCAAAACGTCCCGGGACTAGCGGGAGACTACGAGCAGTACTTC. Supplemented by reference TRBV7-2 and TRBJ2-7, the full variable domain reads GAGVSQSPSNKVTEKGKDVELRCDPISGHTALYWYRQSLGQGLEFLIYFQGNSAPDKSGLPSDRFSAERTGGSVSTLTIQRTQQEDSAVYLCASSQNVPGLAGDYEQYFGPGTRLTVT.

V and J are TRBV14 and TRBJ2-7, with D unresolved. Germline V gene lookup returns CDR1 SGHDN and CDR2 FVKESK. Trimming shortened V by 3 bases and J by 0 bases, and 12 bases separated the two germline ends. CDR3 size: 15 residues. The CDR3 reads CASSQRTAGSYEQYF. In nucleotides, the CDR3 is TGTGCCAGCAGCCAGAGAACGGCTGGCTCCTACGAGCAGTACTTC.

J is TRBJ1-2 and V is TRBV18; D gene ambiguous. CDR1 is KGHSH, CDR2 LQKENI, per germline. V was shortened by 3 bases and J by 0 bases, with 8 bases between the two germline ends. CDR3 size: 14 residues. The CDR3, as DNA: TGTGCCAGCTCACCTTCCGGCGCTAACTATGGCTACACCTTC. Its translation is CASSPSGANYGYTF.

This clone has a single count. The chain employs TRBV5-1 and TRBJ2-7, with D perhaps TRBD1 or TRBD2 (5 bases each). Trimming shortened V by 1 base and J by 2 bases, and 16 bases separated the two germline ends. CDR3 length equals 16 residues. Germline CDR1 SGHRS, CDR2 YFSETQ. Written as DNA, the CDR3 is TGCGCCAGCAGCTTGACGGGGCCCCAGAGAACCTACGAGCAGTACTTC. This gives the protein CASSLTGPQRTYEQYF.

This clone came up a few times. CDR3 DNA sequence: TGTGCCAGCAGTTACTCGATGGACTACAATGAGCAGTTCTTC. As protein: CASSYSMDYNEQFF. V and J are TRBV6-5 and TRBJ2-1, with D uncertain. CDR1 MNHEY and CDR2 SVGAGI come from the germline V gene. The length of the CDR3 is 14 residues. Trimming stripped 0 bases from V and 3 bases from J, with 6 bases between.

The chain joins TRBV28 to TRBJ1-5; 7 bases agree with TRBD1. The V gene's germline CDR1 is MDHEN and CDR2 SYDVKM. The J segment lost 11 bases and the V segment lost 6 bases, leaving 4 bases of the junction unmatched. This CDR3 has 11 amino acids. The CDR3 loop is CASSQDRSQHF. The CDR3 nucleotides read TGTGCCAGCAGCCAGGACAGGTCCCAGCATTTT.

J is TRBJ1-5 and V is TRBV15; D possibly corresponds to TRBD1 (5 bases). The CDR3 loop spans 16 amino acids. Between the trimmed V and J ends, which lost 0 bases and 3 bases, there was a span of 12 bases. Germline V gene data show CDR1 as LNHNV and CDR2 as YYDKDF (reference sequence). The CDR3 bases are TGTGCCACCAGCAGAGATCTACGGGGGGACAATCAGCCCCAGCATTTT. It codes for CATSRDLRGDNQPQHF.

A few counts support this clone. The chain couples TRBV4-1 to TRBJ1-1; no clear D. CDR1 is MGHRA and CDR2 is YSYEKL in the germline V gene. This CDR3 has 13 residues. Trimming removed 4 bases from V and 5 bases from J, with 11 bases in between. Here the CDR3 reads CASSPDGPTEAFF. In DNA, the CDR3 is TGCGCCAGCAGCCCCGACGGACCGACTGAAGCTTTCTTT.

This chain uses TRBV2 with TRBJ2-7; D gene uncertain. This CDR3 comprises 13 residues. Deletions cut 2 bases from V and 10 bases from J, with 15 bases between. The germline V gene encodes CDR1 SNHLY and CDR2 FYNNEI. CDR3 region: CASSETPATSQYV. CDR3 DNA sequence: TGTGCCAGCAGTGAAACCCCCGCTACGAGCCAGTACGTC.

The CDR3 DNA sequence: TGTGCCAGTCGGGGTATCATCGGACACCATTCTGGAAACACCATATATTTT. It codes for CASRGIIGHHSGNTIYF. The chain recombines TRBV19 with TRBJ1-3; maybe TRBD1 (5 bases). V was clipped by 8 bases and J by 1 base, with 21 bases between them. CDR1 is LNHDA, CDR2 SQIVND, per germline (reference sequence). The CDR3 is 17 amino acids.

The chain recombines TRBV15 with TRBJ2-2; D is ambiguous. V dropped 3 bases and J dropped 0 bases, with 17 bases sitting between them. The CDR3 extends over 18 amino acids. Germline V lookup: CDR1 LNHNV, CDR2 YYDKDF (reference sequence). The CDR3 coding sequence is TGTGCCACCAGCAGGAGGACGTTGGGGTCAGCGAACACCGGGGAGCTGTTTTTT. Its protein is CATSRRTLGSANTGELFF.

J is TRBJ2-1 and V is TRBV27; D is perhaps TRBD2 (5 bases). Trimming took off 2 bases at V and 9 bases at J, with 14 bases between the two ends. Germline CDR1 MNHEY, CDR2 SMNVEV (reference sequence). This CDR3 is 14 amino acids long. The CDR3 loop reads CASSLLFGKGEQFF. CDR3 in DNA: TGTGCCAGCAGTTTACTATTCGGGAAGGGTGAGCAGTTCTTC.